A selection of T cell receptor beta chains follows, all from one sample in a study of tumor-infiltrating lymphocytes in oesophageal squamous cell carcinoma. TCRdb itself ran the PCR reads through MiXCR, one entry per CDR3 protein. The sample has fewer than 25,000 distinct CDR3 sequences; roughly 41% are singletons. Sequencing was done on a sample of esophageal tumor tissue. These receptors originate from a male donor with esophageal squamous cell carcinoma. CDR3s include the opening cysteine and the closing phenylalanine or tryptophan. D genes are given only for firm matches. Some rows have no size entry. The others give once, few or many, or a class for an expanded clone.

- TRBJ1-2 14 TRBV6-2/TRBV6-3 - CASSARWRDYGYTF TGTGCCAGCAGTGCTCGGTGGAGGGACTATGGCTACACCTTC
TRBD2 TRBJ2-1 17 TRBV7-6 few CASSPSPSGRAINEQFF TGTGCCAGCAGCCCTAGCCCTAGCGGGAGGGCCATCAATGAGCAGTTCTTC
- TRBJ1-3 16 TRBV6-1 - CASSEVIGPGKNTIYF TGTGCCAGCAGTGAAGTTATAGGACCCGGAAAAAACACCATATATTTT
TRBD1 TRBJ2-7 16 TRBV7-6 - CASSSDRESGYNEQYF TGTGCCAGCAGCTCGGACAGGGAATCTGGCTACAATGAGCAGTACTTC
- TRBJ2-7 12 TRBV6-1 medium-sized CASSEIPYEQYF TGTGCCAGCAGTGAAATCCCCTACGAGCAGTACTTC
- TRBJ2-1 13 TRBV6-1 - CASKNPSWDEQFF TGTGCCAGCAAGAACCCCTCTTGGGATGAGCAGTTCTTC
- TRBJ2-7 15 TRBV15 - CATSRGNSADNEQYF TGTGCCACCAGCAGAGGAAACAGCGCAGACAATGAGCAGTACTTC
- TRBJ2-5 15 TRBV7-9 few CASSPGSFVWETQYF TGTGCCAGCAGCCCAGGTAGTTTCGTGTGGGAGACCCAGTACTTC
- TRBJ2-2 15 TRBV5-1 many CASSLDMGNTGELFF TGCGCCAGCAGCTTGGATATGGGGAACACCGGGGAGCTGTTTTTT
- TRBJ2-7 13 TRBV28 many CASSLTDSYEQYF TGTGCCAGCAGTTTAACAGATTCCTACGAGCAGTACTTC
- TRBJ2-3 15 TRBV27 many CASSSRPTGADTQYF TGTGCCAGCAGTTCCCGACCGACTGGCGCAGATACGCAGTATTTT
TRBD1 TRBJ1-4 17 TRBV7-2 once CASSLATGTGANEKLFF TGTGCCAGCAGCTTAGCGACCGGGACAGGGGCTAATGAAAAACTGTTTTTT
- TRBJ1-1 12 TRBV28 few CASRKGNTEAFF TGTGCCAGCAGGAAAGGGAACACTGAAGCTTTCTTT
TRBD1 TRBJ1-5 15 TRBV7-2 few CASSSVGDRGRAQHF TGTGCCAGCAGCTCGGTGGGGGACAGGGGAAGAGCCCAGCATTTT
- TRBJ1-6 15 TRBV6-5 - CASSYSMAFRAPLHF TGTGCCAGCAGTTACTCGATGGCCTTTAGGGCACCCCTCCACTTT
TRBD2 TRBJ2-3 14 TRBV27 few CASKPGLATDTQYF TGTGCCAGCAAACCTGGACTAGCGACAGATACGCAGTATTTT
TRBD2 TRBJ2-2 15 TRBV2 - CASRSGTRDTGELFF TGTGCCAGCAGATCCGGGACTAGAGACACCGGGGAGCTGTTTTTT
- TRBJ2-5 12 TRBV7-9 many CASSLVYVEQYF TGTGCCAGCAGCTTGGTTTATGTGGAGCAGTACTTC
TRBD1 TRBJ2-1 15 TRBV7-2 few CASSLDPGGVNEQFF TGTGCCAGCAGCTTAGATCCAGGGGGCGTGAATGAGCAGTTCTTC
- TRBJ2-7 16 TRBV11-2 - CASSLENTVRYNEQYF TGTGCCAGCAGCTTAGAGAACACAGTAAGGTACAATGAGCAGTACTTC
- TRBJ1-3 19 TRBV7-9 many CASSLAPLQTGGGQDTIYF TGTGCCAGCAGCTTAGCCCCTCTGCAGACAGGTGGTGGTCAAGACACCATATATTTT
TRBD2 TRBJ2-7 16 TRBV7-8 - CASSPRTSGRTYEQYF TGTGCCAGCAGCCCCCGGACTAGCGGGAGGACCTACGAGCAGTACTTC
TRBD1 TRBJ2-7 14 TRBV7-2 - CASSPRTGLYEQYF TGTGCCAGCAGCCCCCGGACAGGACTCTACGAGCAGTACTTC
- TRBJ1-2 20 TRBV28 - CASSLWRGGEQGFQRYGYTF TGTGCCAGCAGTTTATGGCGAGGAGGAGAGCAGGGGTTCCAGCGATATGGCTACACCTTC
- TRBJ1-4 14 TRBV7-2 - CASSLAQGGEKLFF TGTGCCAGCAGCTTAGCACAGGGAGGCGAAAAACTGTTTTTT
- TRBJ2-5 13 TRBV12-3/TRBV12-4 many CASSVAAAAKQYF TGTGCCAGCAGCGTAGCCGCCGCGGCTAAGCAGTACTTC
- TRBJ2-1 15 TRBV6-1 - CASRFKGTSRDEQFF TGTGCCAGCAGATTTAAGGGAACTAGCCGCGATGAGCAGTTCTTC